A single sample is the source of the 27 T cell receptor beta chains below, sequenced in a study of Ad26.COV2.S vaccination and SARS-CoV-2 variants. Noted treatment: approximately 18 received Ad26.COV2.S at low or high dose, single or two shots; roughly five received placebo; per-sample allocation not given. Specimens were obtained on day 63 following the first vaccine or placebo injection. Profiled with immunoSEQ multiplex PCR; TCRdb holds only in-frame clones, not every one. The data show around 340,000 clones, about nine tenths seen once. The sample consisted of peripheral blood, taken in a trial of Ad26.COV2.S vaccine versus placebo. The receptors were gathered from a person aged 18 to 65 who received the Ad26.COV2.S COVID-19 vaccine or a placebo.

The V gene is TRBV9, the J gene TRBJ1-2; 9 nucleotides align to TRBD1. The CDR3 spans 18 residues. The V gene's germline CDR1 is SGDLS and CDR2 YYNGEE. The trim removed 2 bases at V and 8 bases at J, leaving 19 bases unmatched. CDR3 loop: CASSVDTGTGFPRRGYTF. For the CDR3, the DNA is TGTGCCAGCAGCGTCGATACCGGGACAGGGTTCCCGAGGAGGGGCTACACCTTC.

A few counts support this clone. V usage is TRBV3-1 (or the pseudogene TRBV3-2) and J usage is TRBJ2-2; D is unclear. In germline, CDR1 is LGHDT, CDR2 YNNKEL (reference sequence). This CDR3 is built from 15 residues. Between the trimmed V and J ends, which lost 2 bases and 2 bases, there was a span of 9 bases. The CDR3 region is CASSQKGLNTGELFF. For the CDR3, the DNA is TGTGCCAGCAGCCAAAAAGGGCTTAACACCGGGGAGCTGTTTTTT.

The CDR3 nucleotides read TGTGCCAGCAGTCCTCATCGGGGGACCCAGTACTTC. This codes for CASSPHRGTQYF. This chain joins TRBV27 and TRBJ2-5; possibly TRBD2 for D (5 bases). The CDR3 is 12 amino acids. The V gene lost 5 bases and the J gene lost 7 bases, with 11 bases spanning the gap. Looked up from germline, CDR1 is MNHEY and CDR2 is SMNVEV (reference sequence).

The rearrangement uses TRBV5-1 and TRBJ2-2; 12 bases agree with TRBD2. Germline V gene sequence: CDR1 SGHRS, CDR2 YFSETQ. The CDR3 runs to 17 residues. J gave up 6 bases and V 4 bases, and 10 bases lay outside the gene matches. The CDR3 bases are TGCGCCAGCAGCACCGCTCCGGGACTAGCGGGCGCCGGGGAGCTGTTTTTT. This sequence encodes CASSTAPGLAGAGELFF.

The CDR3 sequence: CSVHRGTDENIQYF. The CDR3 nucleotides read TGCAGCGTTCACAGGGGGACAGATGAAAACATTCAGTACTTC. This rearrangement joins TRBV29-1 to TRBJ2-4, with 8 positions matching TRBD1. Germline V CDR1 and CDR2: SQVTM, ANQGSEA. CDR3 length equals 14 residues. After removal of 5 bases from V and 5 bases from J, the junction contained 8 bases not matched to a gene.

This chain joins TRBV25-1 and TRBJ1-2; tentative D call: TRBD1 (6 bases). Germline loops: CDR1 MGHDK, CDR2 SYGVNS. The CDR3 runs 14 residues. V was clipped by 4 bases and J by 2 bases, with 11 bases between them. Written as DNA, the CDR3 is TGTGCCAGCAGTGGAATCAGGGGCAACTATGGCTACACCTTC. Its protein is CASSGIRGNYGYTF.

The gene calls are TRBV28 and TRBJ1-5, with 7 bases identical to TRBD1. CDR1 is MDHEN, CDR2 SYDVKM, per germline. V shed 7 bases, J shed 0 bases, and the junction held 12 bases outside the gene matches. This CDR3 has 17 residues. The CDR3 here is CASTGGGSQNSNQPQHF. In DNA, the CDR3 is TGTGCCAGCACCGGAGGGGGCTCGCAGAATAGCAATCAGCCCCAGCATTTT.

The chain combines TRBV7-3 with TRBJ2-7; 8 bases are shared with TRBD2. The CDR3 spans 13 residues. Losses at the gene ends were 5 bases for V and 7 bases for J; bases not matched to a gene: 7. Germline assignment: CDR1 SGHTA and CDR2 FQGTGA. The CDR3 reads CASSLGTSWEQYF. CDR3 sequence (DNA): TGTGCCAGCAGCCTCGGGACTAGTTGGGAGCAGTACTTC.

CDR3 DNA sequence: TGTGCCAGCAGCCCAGTCCCCAGGGGGTACACCTACGAGCAGTACTTC. Translating it yields CASSPVPRGYTYEQYF. The chain employs TRBV9 and TRBJ2-7, with TRBD1 matching over 7 bases. The germline V gene has CDR1 SGDLS and CDR2 YYNGEE. This CDR3 region has 16 residues. V shed 4 bases and J 2 bases; nucleotides not matched to a gene: 12.

This chain connects TRBV5-1 to TRBJ1-1, with D possibly TRBD1 on 6 matching bases. The CDR3 loop spans 16 amino acids. Germline CDR1 reads SGHRS; CDR2 reads YFSETQ. V was pared by 6 bases and J by 1 base, with 19 bases between. The CDR3 coding sequence is TGCGCCAGCAACCCCGCAGGGGCACGATGGAACACTGAAGCTTTCTTT. It codes for CASNPAGARWNTEAFF.

The table lists this clone with a count of one. The gene calls are TRBV27 and TRBJ1-2, with D perhaps matching TRBD1 (5 bases). Germline V gives CDR1 MNHEY, CDR2 SMNVEV (reference sequence). Trimming took 5 bases from V and 8 from J, leaving 18 bases between them. CDR3 length: 14 amino acids. The CDR3 sequence is CASSRQSSTPGYTF. The CDR3, as DNA: TGTGCCAGCAGTCGACAGTCCTCCACTCCCGGCTACACCTTC.

This clone has only a few counts. CDR3 bases: TGTGCCAGTAGTATAGATCGGGGGCTACGGGAAAAACTGTTTTTT. As protein: CASSIDRGLREKLFF. This chain connects TRBV19 to TRBJ1-4, with D possibly being TRBD1 (6 bases). The CDR3 consists of 15 residues. Germline V gene data show CDR1 as LNHDA and CDR2 as SQIVND (reference sequence). Between the trimmed V and J ends, which lost 0 bases and 8 bases, there was a span of 13 bases.

The chain couples TRBV19 to TRBJ1-4, with a tentative D call TRBD1 (6 bases). The CDR3 extends over 19 amino acids. Germline V lookup: CDR1 LNHDA, CDR2 SQIVND (reference sequence). V was clipped by 6 bases and J by 2 bases, with 25 bases between them. In DNA, the CDR3 is TGTGCCAGTAGCCTGGACCACCGCGGGGGCGCCGTTACTAATGAAAAACTGTTTTTT. Encoded protein: CASSLDHRGGAVTNEKLFF.

The rearrangement joins TRBV29-1 to TRBJ2-1; possibly TRBD2 for D (6 bases). V lost 4 bases and J lost 7, with 8 bases in between. Germline loops: CDR1 SQVTM, CDR2 ANQGSEA. The CDR3 has 11 residues. Here the CDR3 DNA reads TGCAGCGTTGGACTAGTAAATGAGCAGTTCTTC. Encoded protein: CSVGLVNEQFF.

The chain employs TRBV6-2 or TRBV6-3 and TRBJ1-2; D gene ambiguous. Trimming took 6 bases from V and 4 from J, leaving 12 bases between them. The CDR3 is 13 residues long. In germline, CDR1 is MNHEY, CDR2 SVGEGT. The CDR3 reads CASRPTQIYGYTF. The CDR3 DNA follows: TGTGCCAGCAGACCTACCCAGATCTATGGCTACACCTTC.

This sequence joins TRBV7-2 and TRBJ1-3; tentatively, D is TRBD1 (5 bases). The CDR3 is 16 residues long. Per germline, CDR1 SGHTA and CDR2 FQGNSA. Trimming left V 1 base short and J 0 bases short, with 10 bases between. CDR3 sequence (DNA): TGTGCCAGCAGCTTAGTCCAGGGCAGCTCTGGAAACACCATATATTTT. This encodes CASSLVQGSSGNTIYF.

The chain combines TRBV7-3 with TRBJ2-2; no clear D gene. The V end lost 1 base, the J end lost 5 bases, and 14 bases lay between the germline ends. The CDR3 has 16 amino acids. The germline V gene has CDR1 SGHTA and CDR2 FQGTGA. DNA for the CDR3: TGTGCCAGCAGCTTAATAGCCTCACGCGGTACCGGGGAGCTGTTTTTT. Its translation is CASSLIASRGTGELFF. Full variable domain (outside the CDR3, taken from reference TRBV7-3 and TRBJ2-2): GAGVSQTPSNKVTEKGKYVELRCDPISGHTALYWYRQSLGQGPEFLIYFQGTGAADDSGLPNDRFFAVRPEGSVSTLKIQRTERGDSAVYLCASSLIASRGTGELFFGEGSRLTVL.

This chain joins TRBV9 and TRBJ2-1, with TRBD2 as a possible D gene (6 bases). CDR1 SGDLS and CDR2 YYNGEE come from the germline V gene. Trimming took 0 bases from V and 10 from J, leaving 11 bases between them. The CDR3 is 13 amino acids. The CDR3 here is CASSVAAGREQFF. In DNA form, the CDR3 reads TGTGCCAGCAGCGTAGCGGCGGGGCGGGAGCAGTTCTTC.

The V call is TRBV24-1, the J call TRBJ1-2; D is uncertain. From germline, CDR1 is KGHDR and CDR2 SFDVKD. The V end lost 2 bases, the J end lost 8 bases, and 8 bases lay between the germline ends. The CDR3 is 12 amino acids. CDR3 bases: TGTGCCACCAGTGATTCAGGATCCGGCTACACCTTC. Translating gives CATSDSGSGYTF.

This clone was detected a few times. V and J are TRBV7-3 and TRBJ1-1; D ambiguous. The CDR3 length is 15 residues. Between the trimmed V and J ends, which lost 4 bases and 1 base, there was a span of 13 bases. The germline V gene has CDR1 SGHTA and CDR2 FQGTGA. The CDR3 nucleotides read TGTGCCAGCAGCTCTTTGGACGGAAAGAACACTGAAGCTTTCTTT. This codes for CASSSLDGKNTEAFF.

The chain carries TRBV11-3 and TRBJ2-2; 9 nucleotides match TRBD2. The CDR3 extends over 16 amino acids. Trimming cost V 5 bases and J 2 bases; bases outside gene matches: 6. Germline CDR1 SGHNT, CDR2 YENEEA. The CDR3 DNA reads TGTGCCAGCAGCACCGCGGGGGGGACTAACACCGGGGAGCTGTTTTTT. It translates to CASSTAGGTNTGELFF.

The chain joins TRBV7-9 to TRBJ2-4; TRBD2 matches 12 bases. The germline V gene encodes CDR1 SEHNR and CDR2 FQNEAQ (reference sequence). Trimming removed 1 base from V and 0 bases from J; junction bases left unmatched: 7. The CDR3 is 19 amino acids. The CDR3 is CASSLVGLAGTEAKNIQYF. DNA of the CDR3: TGTGCCAGCAGCTTAGTCGGACTAGCGGGAACCGAAGCCAAAAACATTCAGTACTTC.

The gene calls are TRBV10-3 and TRBJ2-7; 7 bases line up with TRBD1. Germline V CDR1 and CDR2: ENHRY, SYGVKD. The ends lost 6 bases at V and 4 bases at J; junction bases unmatched: 12. This CDR3 has 15 amino acids. CDR3: CAISQGPTGEYEQYF. For the CDR3, the DNA is TGTGCCATCAGCCAGGGACCTACAGGGGAGTACGAGCAGTACTTC.

A word on this clone: This same CDR3 is encoded by further DNA sequences in the sample. V and J are TRBV28 and TRBJ1-5, with D possibly matching TRBD1 (5 bases). The CDR3 is 15 residues long. Germline V gene lookup returns CDR1 MDHEN and CDR2 SYDVKM. Trimming removed 6 bases at V and 2 bases at J, with 14 bases between. CDR3 protein: CASSLGGGGNQPQHF. The DNA for the CDR3 is TGTGCCAGCAGCCTCGGGGGAGGCGGCAATCAGCCCCAGCATTTT.

The chain links TRBV28 to TRBJ2-2; D call uncertain. Trimming stripped 6 bases from V and 6 bases from J, with 5 bases between. This CDR3 spans 11 amino acids. Germline loops: CDR1 MDHEN, CDR2 SYDVKM. The DNA for the CDR3 is TGTGCCAGCAGCGACCCCGGGGAGCTGTTTTTT. Encoded protein: CASSDPGELFF.

This clone has a handful of counts. The chain couples TRBV5-5 to TRBJ1-2; TRBD1 might be the D (5 bases). The CDR3 is 17 residues long. The ends were cut back, 1 base at V and 8 bases at J, with 24 bases in the middle. Germline V gives CDR1 SGHKS, CDR2 YYEKEE (reference sequence). CDR3 nucleotides: TGTGCCAGCAGCTTGTCGGGGGGGGTCCCGCAGCTATGGGGCTACACCTTC. Amino acids: CASSLSGGVPQLWGYTF.

The chain is built from TRBV30 and TRBJ1-2; D uncertain. The V end lost 1 base, the J end lost 2 bases, and 8 bases lay between the germline ends. CDR1 and CDR2 from the germline V gene are GTSNPN and SVGIG (reference sequence). This CDR3 has 13 residues. The CDR3 region is CAWSGGSNYGYTF. The CDR3 DNA sequence: TGTGCCTGGAGTGGCGGTTCGAACTATGGCTACACCTTC. Full variable domain (missing parts from reference TRBV30 and TRBJ1-2): SQTIHQWPATLVQPVGSPLSLECTVEGTSNPNLYWYRQAAGRGLQLLFYSVGIGQISSEVPQNLSASRPQDRQFILSSKKLLLSDSGFYLCAWSGGSNYGYTFGSGTRLTVV.